The entry below describes one TCR beta chain. Antigen specificity is unknown. In the PCR, 60 Vbeta and 13 Jbeta primers were used. Clones were read by immunoSEQ multiplex PCR, and TCRdb kept only the in-frame ones, dropping some. There are tens of thousands of clones in the sample; roughly 79% occur only once, and under 6.5% lies in the top ten. These data are taken from a study of cytomegalovirus exposure and HLA in healthy donors. Study-level points and caveats: TCR beta V- and J-gene trimming, according to a later analysis, was linked to a missense DCLRE1C variant. Most TCRs appeared rarely, but some public TCRs recurred in many donors. Certain indistinguishable V segments, among them TRBV6-2 and TRBV6-3, were excluded.

The CDR3 runs 15 residues. From germline, CDR1 is SGHRS and CDR2 YFSETQ. V dropped 0 bases and J dropped 0 bases, with 7 bases sitting between them. The gene calls are TRBV5-1 and TRBJ2-1; D remains ambiguous. Sequenced sample: PBMCs. This clonotype was sampled from a man aged 50 to 60 in good health and CMV-seronegative. CDR3 in DNA: TGCGCCAGCAGCTTGGCTGAGAGCTCCTACAATGAGCAGTTCTTC. It yields the protein CASSLAESSYNEQFF.